This T cell receptor (beta chain) was captured by sequencing in a study of blood T cell repertoires in COVID-19. The assay was immunoSEQ multiplex PCR, and TCRdb's table has in-frame clones only and misses some. Of around 360,000 clones in the sample, around 87% were seen once. Each participant's cohort was designated according to participant-reported clinical history. CDR3 length: 15 amino acids. Trimming took off 5 bases at V and 1 base at J, with 11 bases between the two ends. CDR1 is SGHVS, CDR2 FNYEAQ, per germline. Input material: PBMCs or T cells enriched from blood (not recorded which). The genes are TRBV7-6 and TRBJ2-2; tentatively, D is TRBD2 (5 bases). The clonotype originates from a middle-aged man in a cohort exposed to, infected with or recovered from COVID-19 (not recorded which). In nucleotides, the CDR3 is TGTGCCAGCAGCCCCTCGAGCGGGAACACCGGGGAGCTGTTTTTT. Its protein product is CASSPSSGNTGELFF. The complete variable domain, with remaining parts taken from reference TRBV7-6 and TRBJ2-2, reads GAGVSQSPRYKVTKRGQDVALRCDPISGHVSLYWYRQALGQGPEFLTYFNYEAQQDKSGLPNDRFSAERPEGSISTLTIQRTEQRDSAMYRCASSPSSGNTGELFFGEGSRLTVL.